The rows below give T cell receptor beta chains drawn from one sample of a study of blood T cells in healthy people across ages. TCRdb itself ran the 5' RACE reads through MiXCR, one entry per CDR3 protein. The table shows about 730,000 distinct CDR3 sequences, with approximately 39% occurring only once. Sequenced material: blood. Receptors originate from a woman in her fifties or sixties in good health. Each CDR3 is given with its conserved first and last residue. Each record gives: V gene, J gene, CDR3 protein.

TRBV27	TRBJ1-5	CASSLQGTVNQPQHF
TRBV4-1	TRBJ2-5	CASSHPRGVSGAGQETQYF
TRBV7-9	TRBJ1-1	CASSLAANTEAFF
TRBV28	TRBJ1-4	CASSPAGHLVNEKLFF
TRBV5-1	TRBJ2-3	CASTGVRGTDTQYF
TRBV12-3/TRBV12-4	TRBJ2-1	CPSSLKGNEQFF
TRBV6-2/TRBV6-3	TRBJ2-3	CASSGVAASTDTQYF
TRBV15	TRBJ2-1	CATSRPGAGGLSYNEQFF
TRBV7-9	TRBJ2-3	CASSSISSGHGTQYF
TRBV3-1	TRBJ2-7	CASSQAGQFYEQYF